This is a list of T cell receptor beta chains from one sample in a study of persistence of HIV-infected CD4 T cells. Using immunoSEQ multiplex PCR, the repertoire was profiled, and TCRdb retains in-frame clones only, with some absent. The profile shows about 40,000 clones, around three quarters of them singletons. What these receptors recognize is not known. The sequencing used CD4+ T cells sorted from PBMCs after approximately 18-hour stimulation, collected from a patient who received antiretroviral therapy. The receptors come from an adult man with HIV who was CMV-seropositive. Both conserved end residues are part of each CDR3. The D gene is left open where the match is weak. The size entry is marked missing in some rows and otherwise reads once, few, many or a size class.

J gene: TRBJ1-5; clone size: few; V gene: TRBV6-1; D gene: TRBD1; CDR3 DNA: TGTGCCAGCAGTGAGGATCGGGCAGGGGGCCAGCCCCAGCATTTT; CDR3 protein: CASSEDRAGGQPQHF
J gene: TRBJ1-4; clone size: NA; V gene: TRBV13; D gene: TRBD1; CDR3 DNA: TGTGCCAGCAGCTTTCGACAGGGTCGGAGAACTAATGAAAAACTGTTTTTT; CDR3 protein: CASSFRQGRRTNEKLFF
J gene: TRBJ2-2; clone size: NA; V gene: TRBV2; D gene: NA; CDR3 DNA: TGTGCCAGCCGGGCAAGTACGAACACCGGGGAGCTGTTTTTT; CDR3 protein: CASRASTNTGELFF
J gene: TRBJ2-3; clone size: NA; V gene: TRBV2; D gene: TRBD2; CDR3 DNA: TGTGCCAGCACCAGGAGGGGCGGTGGCGGGGGGAGCACAGATACGCAGTATTTT; CDR3 protein: CASTRRGGGGGSTDTQYF
J gene: TRBJ1-2; clone size: NA; V gene: TRBV27; D gene: NA; CDR3 DNA: TGTGCCAGCAGTTCCCGACGGACAGCGGGTTTATATGGCTACACCTTC; CDR3 protein: CASSSRRTAGLYGYTF
J gene: TRBJ2-7; clone size: NA; V gene: TRBV2; D gene: TRBD2; CDR3 DNA: TGTGCCAGCAGCGGACTAGCGGCCCTTTACGAGCAGTACTTC; CDR3 protein: CASSGLAALYEQYF
J gene: TRBJ1-5; clone size: NA; V gene: TRBV19; D gene: NA; CDR3 DNA: TGTGCCAGTAGTATCGGATATGGGGAGCAGCCCCAGCATTTT; CDR3 protein: CASSIGYGEQPQHF
J gene: TRBJ1-1; clone size: NA; V gene: TRBV3-1/TRBV3-2; D gene: NA; CDR3 DNA: TGTGCCAGCAGCCTAAGGGATACAGGGCACACTGAAGCTTTCTTT; CDR3 protein: CASSLRDTGHTEAFF
J gene: TRBJ1-5; clone size: NA; V gene: TRBV6-5; D gene: NA; CDR3 DNA: TGTGCCAGCAGTTACTCGACCCCGGATAGCAATCAGCCCCAGCATTTT; CDR3 protein: CASSYSTPDSNQPQHF
J gene: TRBJ1-1; clone size: NA; V gene: TRBV6-5; D gene: NA; CDR3 DNA: TGTGCCAGCAGTTACTCGAAGGCCCGCAGGTCTGAAGCTTTCTTT; CDR3 protein: CASSYSKARRSEAFF
J gene: TRBJ1-1; clone size: NA; V gene: TRBV30; D gene: NA; CDR3 DNA: TGTGCCTGGAGTTCGACCGTGGAACCCTCATGGTTGGCTGAAGCTTTCTTT; CDR3 protein: CAWSSTVEPSWLAEAFF
J gene: TRBJ2-1; clone size: NA; V gene: TRBV10-3; D gene: TRBD1; CDR3 DNA: TGTGCCATCTCTGATTGGACAGGATACAATGAGCAGTTCTTC; CDR3 protein: CAISDWTGYNEQFF
J gene: TRBJ2-7; clone size: NA; V gene: TRBV7-6; D gene: TRBD1; CDR3 DNA: TGTGCCAGCAGCCCTCGGACAGGGCTAGCTCCCGAGCAGTACTTC; CDR3 protein: CASSPRTGLAPEQYF
J gene: TRBJ1-5; clone size: NA; V gene: TRBV19; D gene: NA; CDR3 DNA: TGTGCCAGTAGTAGCGCAGGGTCGGTGAGCAATCAGCCCCAGCATTTT; CDR3 protein: CASSSAGSVSNQPQHF
J gene: TRBJ2-1; clone size: NA; V gene: TRBV27; D gene: TRBD2; CDR3 DNA: TGTGCCAGCAGTCCCTTTACTAGCGGGGGGTCCTCATTCGAGTTCTTC; CDR3 protein: CASSPFTSGGSSFEFF
J gene: TRBJ1-2; clone size: NA; V gene: TRBV20-1; D gene: NA; CDR3 DNA: TGCAGTGCCTGGGACAATGGCTACACCTTC; CDR3 protein: CSAWDNGYTF
J gene: TRBJ1-1; clone size: NA; V gene: TRBV30; D gene: NA; CDR3 DNA: TGTGCCTGGAGGCGGCGGGGAGGGAACACTGAAGCTTTCTTT; CDR3 protein: CAWRRRGGNTEAFF
J gene: TRBJ2-4; clone size: NA; V gene: TRBV5-6; D gene: NA; CDR3 DNA: TGTGCCAGCAGCTTCGACAGAGTCCAGTACTTC; CDR3 protein: CASSFDRVQYF
J gene: TRBJ1-2; clone size: NA; V gene: TRBV6-5; D gene: NA; CDR3 DNA: TGTGCCAGCAGGTCCGCCTCGGGGGCTTATGGCTACACCTTC; CDR3 protein: CASRSASGAYGYTF
J gene: TRBJ2-7; clone size: NA; V gene: TRBV6-2/TRBV6-3; D gene: TRBD2; CDR3 DNA: TGTGCCAGCAGTTATGGGGGAGGGCCTTTCCTCAACGAGCAGTACTTC; CDR3 protein: CASSYGGGPFLNEQYF
J gene: TRBJ1-1; clone size: NA; V gene: TRBV10-3; D gene: TRBD1; CDR3 DNA: TGTGCCATCAGTGAAGGACAGGGAAGGACTGAAGCTTTCTTT; CDR3 protein: CAISEGQGRTEAFF
J gene: TRBJ1-1; clone size: NA; V gene: TRBV10-1; D gene: NA; CDR3 DNA: TGCGCCAGCAGTGAGCAAGCGGGATTTAGCACTGAAGCTTTCTTT; CDR3 protein: CASSEQAGFSTEAFF
J gene: TRBJ1-2; clone size: NA; V gene: TRBV5-1; D gene: NA; CDR3 DNA: TGCGCCAGCAGCTTGGGTGAATCATATTCGGGCTATGGCTACACCTTC; CDR3 protein: CASSLGESYSGYGYTF
J gene: TRBJ2-1; clone size: NA; V gene: TRBV10-1; D gene: TRBD2; CDR3 DNA: TGCGCCAGCAGTGAGTCCGCCCCGGGACTAGCGGGTAAGGGCTCCTACAATGAGCAGTTCTTC; CDR3 protein: CASSESAPGLAGKGSYNEQFF
J gene: TRBJ2-3; clone size: few; V gene: TRBV6-9; D gene: NA; CDR3 DNA: TGTGCCAGCAGTTCCCCAAGGGGGGGACAAGCCACAGATACGCAGTATTTT; CDR3 protein: CASSSPRGGQATDTQYF
J gene: TRBJ2-4; clone size: NA; V gene: TRBV6-8; D gene: NA; CDR3 DNA: TGTGCCAGCAGTTACTACACCCCTTATCCGGGAAGCAAAAACATTCAGTACTTC; CDR3 protein: CASSYYTPYPGSKNIQYF
J gene: TRBJ2-4; clone size: NA; V gene: TRBV7-8; D gene: TRBD2; CDR3 DNA: TGTGCCAGCAGCTTAGCCGGGACTAGCGGGAGGGCGGCCAAAAACATTCAGTACTTC; CDR3 protein: CASSLAGTSGRAAKNIQYF
J gene: TRBJ1-1; clone size: NA; V gene: TRBV19; D gene: NA; CDR3 DNA: TGTGCCAGTAGCCACGGACGGCCCACTGAAGCTTTCTTT; CDR3 protein: CASSHGRPTEAFF
J gene: TRBJ2-7; clone size: many; V gene: TRBV3-1/TRBV3-2; D gene: TRBD2; CDR3 DNA: TGTGCCAGCAGCCAAAACCAGCGGGGGCGTTCCTACGAGCAGTACTTC; CDR3 protein: CASSQNQRGRSYEQYF
J gene: TRBJ2-1; clone size: once; V gene: TRBV5-4; D gene: TRBD2; CDR3 DNA: TGTGCCAGCAGCATAGGAGCGGGAGGGCCTTCCAATGAGCAGTTCTTC; CDR3 protein: CASSIGAGGPSNEQFF
J gene: TRBJ2-5; clone size: once; V gene: TRBV5-6; D gene: NA; CDR3 DNA: TGTGCCAGCAGTCCTAAGCGCGGGGGCAGGTGGCAAGAGACCCAGTACTTC; CDR3 protein: CASSPKRGGRWQETQYF
J gene: TRBJ1-3; clone size: once; V gene: TRBV12-2; D gene: NA; CDR3 DNA: TGTGCAAGTCGCTTACCGGGACCTCCCTACTCTGGAAACACCATATATTTT; CDR3 protein: CASRLPGPPYSGNTIYF
J gene: TRBJ2-1; clone size: NA; V gene: TRBV9; D gene: NA; CDR3 DNA: TGTGCCAGCAGCGTTTACGGGGGATTAGCGGTCTACAATGAGCAGTTCTTC; CDR3 protein: CASSVYGGLAVYNEQFF
J gene: TRBJ1-1; clone size: NA; V gene: TRBV5-1; D gene: NA; CDR3 DNA: TGCGCCAGCAGCGGGGGACTACGAAACACTGAAGCTTTCTTT; CDR3 protein: CASSGGLRNTEAFF
J gene: TRBJ2-1; clone size: NA; V gene: TRBV7-9; D gene: NA; CDR3 DNA: TGTGCCAGCAGCTTGGGGCTAGGGAATGAGCAGTTCTTC; CDR3 protein: CASSLGLGNEQFF
J gene: TRBJ2-2; clone size: NA; V gene: TRBV15; D gene: NA; CDR3 DNA: TGTGCCACCAGCAGAGGCCTCGGGGAGCTGTTTTTT; CDR3 protein: CATSRGLGELFF
J gene: TRBJ1-6; clone size: NA; V gene: TRBV10-3; D gene: NA; CDR3 DNA: TGTGCCATCAGTGCCGATCTCTATAATTCACCCCTCCACTTT; CDR3 protein: CAISADLYNSPLHF
J gene: TRBJ1-2; clone size: NA; V gene: TRBV7-2; D gene: NA; CDR3 DNA: TGTGCCAGCAGCTTAGACCCCGCAGTTCAGAACTATGGCTACACCTTC; CDR3 protein: CASSLDPAVQNYGYTF
J gene: TRBJ1-6; clone size: NA; V gene: TRBV6-5; D gene: TRBD1; CDR3 DNA: TGTGCCAGCAGTTATTCCCCCCGCACAGGGGTTTCACCCCTCCACTTT; CDR3 protein: CASSYSPRTGVSPLHF
J gene: TRBJ1-1; clone size: few; V gene: TRBV27; D gene: NA; CDR3 DNA: TGTGCCAGCAGTTTAACCCCCAGGGGGAACACTGAAGCTTTCTTT; CDR3 protein: CASSLTPRGNTEAFF
J gene: TRBJ1-5; clone size: NA; V gene: TRBV4-1; D gene: NA; CDR3 DNA: TGCGCCAGCAGCCAAGAACACGGCTACGGGGAGCCCCAGCATTTT; CDR3 protein: CASSQEHGYGEPQHF